This T cell receptor beta chain was found in a study of Ad26.COV2.S vaccination and SARS-CoV-2 variants. The treatment: roughly 20 received Ad26.COV2.S at low or high dose, single or two shots; several received placebo; per-sample allocation not given. All samples were drawn on day 63, counting from the first vaccine or placebo injection. Ad26 vector vaccine expressed Wuhan-strain SARS-CoV-2 spike. As concerns this clone: Its antigen is not known.

The CDR3 length is 16 residues. Germline trimming cut 4 bases from V and 2 bases from J; bases unmatched to any gene: 6. CDR1 and CDR2 (germline): SGDLS, YYNGEE. Study-level results: Similar non-spike TCR breadth was observed in recipients of vaccine and of placebo.

Some clones are missing from TCRdb's copy, which holds only in-frame ones; the method was immunoSEQ multiplex PCR. Here the sample spans 350,000 to 450,000 clones, roughly four fifths being singletons. Sequencing was performed on peripheral blood, taken in a trial of Ad26.COV2.S vaccine versus placebo. The V gene is TRBV9, the J gene TRBJ2-1; 10 bases agree with TRBD2. This receptor was obtained from a person between 18 and 59 years old who received the Ad26.COV2.S COVID-19 vaccine or a placebo. Written as DNA, the CDR3 is TGTGCCAGCAGCAAAACTAGCGGGGTTGCCTACAATGAGCAGTTCTTC. It specifies CASSKTSGVAYNEQFF.